This T cell receptor beta chain comes out of a study of shared clonotypes between healthy human individuals. Study-wide background: The study drew on a couple of women and three men aged 18 to 49 as donors.

Naive CD8 cells lacked CD45RO, underwent positive selection for CCR7 and left out terminally differentiated effector memory CD45RA+ cells. Germline V gives CDR1 SQVTM, CDR2 ANQGSEA. The CDR3 consists of 13 residues. Trimming cost V 4 bases and J 4 bases; bases outside gene matches: 4. Genomic DNA of every subset was divided equally among multiple immunoSEQ plates. TCRdb's copy holds only in-frame clones and misses some; the assay was immunoSEQ multiplex PCR. The sample has about 1,900,000 clones; about 95% are singletons. The chain uses TRBV29-1 and TRBJ2-1; TRBD2 matches 7 bases. The specimen was naive CD8+ T cells sorted from blood. The clonotype was recovered from a man in his late teens or twenties in good health. The DNA for the CDR3 is TGCAGCGTTGTAGTGGGGGGGTACAATGAGCAGTTCTTC. Protein sequence: CSVVVGGYNEQFF.